This T cell receptor (beta chain) came from a study of T cells in Graves' hyperthyroidism and ophthalmopathy. Patients were excluded because of uncontrolled infection, other autoimmune disease, pregnancy or lactation. At first hyperthyroidism diagnosis, before any ophthalmopathy symptoms, the blood sample was collected. TCR beta CDR3 regions were amplified from RNA. Primed by the HTBI set, a first-round RT-PCR was run on the TCR CDR3. TCRdb called the multiplex PCR reads again in MiXCR, with one record for every CDR3 protein. The repertoire includes 690,000 or so distinct CDR3 sequences, 18% of them detected once, and over 15% sits in the top ten. CDR3 length: 14 residues. V shed 2 bases and J shed 1 base, with 6 bases lying between them. In germline, CDR1 is MNHNY, CDR2 SVGAGI (reference sequence). Findings and caveats of the study: The model identified upcoming ophthalmopathy a median about 7.1 months ahead of onset. Most thyroid clonotypes with frequency above 0.001 were detected in blood.

At least ten counts were recorded for this clonotype. Its antigen is not known. The material sequenced was blood. This clonotype originated in a woman between 50 and 59 years old with Graves' hyperthyroidism that later progressed to Graves' ophthalmopathy. This chain uses TRBV6-6 with TRBJ1-5; D unresolved. In DNA, the CDR3 is TGTGCCAGCAGTTACCGGTCCAGCAATCAGCCCCAGCATTTT. Protein sequence: CASSYRSSNQPQHF.